This entry concerns a single TCR beta chain. What it binds is unknown. This specimen comes from a study of cytomegalovirus exposure and HLA in healthy donors. As for the study in general: Among the 300 to 500 genotyped donors, just over 80% were placed in the Caucasian-associated ancestry cluster. Study observations and caveats: Sequences of the TCR beta chain were said to predict the HLA-A and HLA-B alleles of most subjects accurately.

V was trimmed by 7 bases and J by 9 bases, leaving 21 bases between them. The CDR3 contains 14 residues. The germline V gene has CDR1 MNHEY and CDR2 SMNVEV (reference sequence). Primers: 60 Vbeta forward and 13 Jbeta reverse. Assay used: immunoSEQ multiplex PCR; TCRdb lists only in-frame clones, some missing. The sample lists roughly 26,000 clones; about two thirds were seen once. Likely unrecorded immune exposures existed in these nominally healthy donors. Sequencing was done on a sample of PBMCs. The clonotype originates from a woman aged 45 to 65 in good health and CMV-seronegative. The chain recombines TRBV27 with TRBJ2-5, with D uncertain. The CDR3 DNA sequence: TGTGCCAGCATGTCCCCCGGTCCCGAGCGTGCCCAGTACTTC. Translating gives CASMSPGPERAQYF.